The 10 T cell receptor beta chains reported below all come from one sample, sequenced in a study of CD8 T cells in Susac syndrome. Reverse transcription used about 0.45 to 1 ug RNA and random hexamers. TCRdb fed the immunoSEQ multiplex PCR reads into MiXCR, producing one record per CDR3 protein. The table has 67,000 or so distinct CDR3 sequences, 93% seen once. The specimen was CD4+ T cells from PBMCs. The receptor set was obtained from a human donor with Susac syndrome.

The chain recombines TRBV2 with TRBJ1-6; maybe TRBD1 (5 bases). V lost 5 bases, J lost 7 bases, and 15 bases lay in between. The CDR3 consists of 15 residues. The germline V gene has CDR1 SNHLY and CDR2 FYNNEI. The CDR3 DNA follows: TGTGCCAGCAGTCCCCAGGGATCCCTCAATTCACCCCTCCACTTT. It translates to CASSPQGSLNSPLHF.

This clonotype appeared once. The V and J genes are TRBV7-9 and TRBJ1-5; D remains ambiguous. CDR3 length: 14 amino acids. The ends were cut back, 0 bases at V and 6 bases at J, with 9 bases in the middle. The V gene's germline CDR1 is SEHNR and CDR2 FQNEAQ (reference sequence). The CDR3 sequence: CASSLASEAQPQHF. The CDR3 coding sequence is TGTGCCAGCAGCTTAGCATCGGAGGCTCAGCCCCAGCATTTT.

The chain has TRBV20-1 and TRBJ2-1, with 8 bases lining up with TRBD2. This CDR3 is 16 amino acids long. Per germline, CDR1 DFQATT and CDR2 SNEGSKA (reference sequence). J gave up 4 bases and V 1 base, and 9 bases lay outside the gene matches. This CDR3 is CSARVPAGDFYNEQFF. CDR3 nucleotides: TGCAGTGCTAGAGTACCAGCGGGGGACTTTTACAATGAGCAGTTCTTC.

The chain is built from TRBV10-3 and TRBJ1-5, with D possibly matching TRBD1 (6 bases). This CDR3 comprises 12 residues. Germline V gene lookup returns CDR1 ENHRY and CDR2 SYGVKD. The V gene lost 10 bases and the J gene lost 5 bases, with 12 bases spanning the gap. CDR3 sequence reads: CASRGRDQPQHF. The CDR3 region has the DNA TGTGCCAGCCGGGGGCGGGATCAGCCCCAGCATTTT.

The chain combines TRBV19 with TRBJ1-1; D gene ambiguous. This CDR3 has 14 amino acids. Between the trimmed V and J ends, which lost 7 bases and 0 bases, there was a span of 12 bases. Germline CDR1 and CDR2: LNHDA and SQIVND (reference sequence). CDR3 amino acids: CASKWRELNTEAFF. The CDR3 bases are TGTGCCAGTAAGTGGAGAGAGCTGAACACTGAAGCTTTCTTT.

V gene TRBV6-1 combines with J gene TRBJ2-3; 12 nucleotides align to TRBD2. The CDR3 extends over 15 amino acids. The V and J ends lost 9 bases and 6 bases, in that order; junction bases with no gene match: 10. Germline CDR1 and CDR2: MNHNS and SASEGT. This CDR3 reads CASCKTSGGMDTQYF. The CDR3, as DNA: TGTGCCAGTTGTAAGACTAGCGGGGGTATGGATACGCAGTATTTT.

The V and J genes are TRBV30 and TRBJ2-5; 8 nucleotides match TRBD2. The germline gives CDR1 GTSNPN, CDR2 SVGIG (reference sequence). The CDR3 is 17 residues long. J gave up 4 bases and V 2 bases, and 15 bases lay outside the gene matches. The CDR3 region has the DNA TGTGCCTGGAGTACGGAGTGGGGCCAAAGCGGGAGAGAGACCCAGTACTTC. It codes for CAWSTEWGQSGRETQYF.

The genes are TRBV21-1 and TRBJ1-3; the table gives TRBD1 as D, unverified against the DNA. TRBV21-1 is labeled a pseudogene. The CDR3 contains 15 residues. Here the CDR3 reads CASSTSGGGGNTIYF. CDR3 bases: TGTGCCAGCAGCACTTCAGGGGGAGGTGGAAACACCATATATTTT.

The V call is TRBV30, the J call TRBJ1-1; D gene unclear. This CDR3 contains 12 residues. Trimming removed 3 bases at V and 6 bases at J, with 11 bases between. Germline loops: CDR1 GTSNPN, CDR2 SVGIG (reference sequence). CDR3 sequence (DNA): TGTGCCTGGAGCCCGACTGGATCTGAAGCTTTCTTT. As protein: CAWSPTGSEAFF.

The chain joins TRBV7-2 to TRBJ2-5; D possibly matches TRBD1 or TRBD2 (6 bases each). CDR1 and CDR2 (germline): SGHTA, FQGNSA. V was clipped by 1 base and J by 5 bases, with 14 bases between them. The CDR3 is made up of 15 amino acids. The CDR3 bases are TGTGCCAGCAGCTTAGGTGGGGGGCTGGCGGAGACCCAGTACTTC. Residues: CASSLGGGLAETQYF.